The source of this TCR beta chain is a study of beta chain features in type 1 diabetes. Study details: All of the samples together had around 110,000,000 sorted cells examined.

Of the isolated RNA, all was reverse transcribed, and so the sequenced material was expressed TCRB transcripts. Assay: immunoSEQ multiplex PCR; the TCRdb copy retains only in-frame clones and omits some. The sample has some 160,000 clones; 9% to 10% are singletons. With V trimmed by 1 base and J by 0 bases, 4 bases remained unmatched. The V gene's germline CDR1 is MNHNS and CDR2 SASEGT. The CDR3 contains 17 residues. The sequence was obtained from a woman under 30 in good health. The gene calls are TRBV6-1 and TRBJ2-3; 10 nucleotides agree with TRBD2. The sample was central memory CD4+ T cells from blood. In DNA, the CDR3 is TGTGCCAGCAGTGAAGTGACTAGCGGGCTAAGCACAGATACGCAGTATTTT. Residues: CASSEVTSGLSTDTQYF.